The 32 T cell receptor beta chains given below trace back to one sample, sequenced in a study of breast tumors, draining lymph nodes, adjacent tissues. TCRdb fed the multiplex PCR reads into MiXCR, producing one record per CDR3 protein. This table holds around 15,000 distinct CDR3 sequences, approximately 51% found once. Input material: tumor-adjacent breast tissue. The receptors derive from a female donor with breast cancer. Some clones in this sample may be carry-over from other donors' samples.

This clonotype ranks as medium-sized. The V gene is TRBV4-1, the J gene TRBJ2-1; the D call may be TRBD1 or TRBD2 (5 bases each). V dropped 1 base and J dropped 9 bases, with 22 bases sitting between them. CDR1 and CDR2 (germline): MGHRA, YSYEKL. The CDR3 spans 17 residues. Here the CDR3 DNA reads TGCGCCAGCAGCCAAGGCCGAAGACTAACGTCTGGGGGTGAGCAGTTCTTC. As protein: CASSQGRRLTSGGEQFF.

The J gene is TRBJ2-7, the V gene TRBV5-1; D is ambiguous. Trimming took 3 bases from V and 0 from J, leaving 7 bases between them. The CDR3 runs 13 residues. The germline V gene encodes CDR1 SGHRS and CDR2 YFSETQ. CDR3 amino acids: CASSCDVSYEQYF. In nucleotides, the CDR3 is TGCGCCAGCAGCTGTGACGTCTCCTACGAGCAGTACTTC. The variable domain in full, completed from reference TRBV5-1 and TRBJ2-7, reads KAGVTQTPRYLIKTRGQQVTLSCSPISGHRSVSWYQQTPGQGLQFLFEYFSETQRNKGNFPGRFSGRQFSNSRSEMNVSTLELGDSALYLCASSCDVSYEQYFGPGTRLTVT.

This clonotype is termed medium-sized (0.01 to 0.1%). The V gene is TRBV18, the J gene TRBJ2-5; D may match TRBD1 or TRBD2 (5 bases each). The CDR3 spans 13 residues. Germline CDR1 is KGHSH and CDR2 is LQKENI. V gave up 3 bases and J gave up 5 bases, with 10 bases separating them. CDR3 loop: CASSPQGVETQYF. CDR3 bases: TGTGCCAGCTCACCCCAGGGAGTGGAGACCCAGTACTTC.

This chain uses TRBV9 with TRBJ2-3; 9 bases agree with TRBD2. J gave up 3 bases and V 3 bases, and 5 bases lay outside the gene matches. The CDR3 length is 15 residues. Germline V lookup: CDR1 SGDLS, CDR2 YYNGEE. The CDR3 DNA sequence: TGTGCCAGCAGCGGTGGGACTAGCCTTACAGATACGCAGTATTTT. As protein: CASSGGTSLTDTQYF.

The chain links TRBV20-1 to TRBJ1-2; D call uncertain. V lost 6 bases and J lost 4, with 18 bases in between. The CDR3 runs to 14 residues. Germline V gene data show CDR1 as DFQATT and CDR2 as SNEGSKA (reference sequence). CDR3: CSANAPVGIYGYTF. In DNA form, the CDR3 reads TGCAGTGCCAACGCCCCCGTGGGGATCTATGGCTACACCTTC.

The chain couples TRBV10-3 to TRBJ2-7; 9 positions agree with TRBD1. Trimming cost V 4 bases and J 1 base; bases outside gene matches: 5. In germline, CDR1 is ENHRY, CDR2 SYGVKD. This CDR3 comprises 15 residues. CDR3: CAISGDRALSYEQYF. CDR3 DNA sequence: TGTGCCATCAGTGGGGACAGGGCCCTATCCTACGAGCAGTACTTC.

This clonotype appeared many times. The CDR3 spells CASSRDLNTEAFF. The CDR3 DNA reads as TGTGCCAGCAGTCGGGATTTGAACACTGAAGCTTTCTTT. The gene calls are TRBV5-5 and TRBJ1-1; D remains ambiguous. CDR3 length: 13 amino acids. Germline CDR1 is SGHKS and CDR2 is YYEKEE (reference sequence). V was shortened by 5 bases and J by 0 bases, with 8 bases between the two germline ends.

As for this clonotype: A much larger clone sits a single nucleotide away, making a read error possible. The J gene is TRBJ2-5, the V gene TRBV30; TRBD2 matches 7 bases. The CDR3 contains 15 residues. Germline CDR1 GTSNPN, CDR2 SVGIG (reference sequence). Written as DNA, the CDR3 is TGTGCCTGGGGGGCGGGGCAGGGAGGGTCAGAGGCCCAGTACTTC. Its protein is CAWGAGQGGSEAQYF.

The chain is built from TRBV29-1 and TRBJ2-7; the D gene is possibly TRBD1 (5 bases). V lost 1 base and J 9 bases, leaving 10 bases between the germline ends. CDR1 and CDR2 (germline): SQVTM, ANQGSEA. This CDR3 is 11 amino acids long. CDR3 amino acids: CSVEGGLGQYF. Here the CDR3 DNA reads TGCAGCGTTGAAGGGGGCTTGGGGCAGTACTTC.

Notes on this clonotype: At one boundary the junction diverges from the germline segment, which might be a read error. This sequence joins TRBV9 and TRBJ1-5, with D perhaps TRBD1 (5 bases). The germline V gene encodes CDR1 SGDLS and CDR2 YYNGEE. The CDR3 sequence is 15 residues long. DNA for the CDR3: TGTGCCGGCAGCCAGAGGCAGGGCTACAATCAGCCCCAGCATTTT. Translating gives CAGSQRQGYNQPQHF.

This clonotype appeared many times. This sequence joins TRBV20-1 and TRBJ2-1; D unclear. The length of the CDR3 is 16 residues. Germline V gene sequence: CDR1 DFQATT, CDR2 SNEGSKA (reference sequence). The germline V and J ends were trimmed by 1 base and 0 bases, with 13 bases remaining between them. CDR3 protein: CSARVSLANSYNEQFF. In DNA, the CDR3 is TGCAGTGCTAGAGTTTCTCTGGCGAACTCCTACAATGAGCAGTTCTTC.

The chain joins TRBV12-3 or TRBV12-4 to TRBJ1-1; D unresolved. V lost 11 bases and J lost 1, with 8 bases in between. The CDR3 loop spans 11 amino acids. CDR3 DNA: TGTGCCTCCACAGAGAACACTGAAGCTTTCTTT. It codes for CASTENTEAFF.

The V gene is TRBV12-3 or TRBV12-4, the J gene TRBJ2-7, with D possibly being TRBD2 (6 bases). Trimming left V 3 bases short and J 0 bases short, with 9 bases between. The CDR3 contains 14 residues. This CDR3 reads CASSFLASSYEQYF. The CDR3 region has the DNA TGTGCCAGCAGTTTCCTAGCGTCCTCCTACGAGCAGTACTTC.

J is TRBJ2-1 and V is TRBV7-2; possible D gene TRBD1, 6 bases. Germline values: CDR1 SGHTA, CDR2 FQGNSA. This CDR3 is built from 15 residues. V dropped 1 base and J dropped 7 bases, with 14 bases sitting between them. The CDR3 region is CASSLDQGPENEQFF. The CDR3 DNA follows: TGTGCCAGCAGCTTAGACCAGGGGCCAGAAAATGAGCAGTTCTTC. The full variable domain, completed using reference TRBV7-2 and TRBJ2-1, is GAGVSQSPSNKVTEKGKDVELRCDPISGHTALYWYRQSLGQGLEFLIYFQGNSAPDKSGLPSDRFSAERTGGSVSTLTIQRTQQEDSAVYLCASSLDQGPENEQFFGPGTRLTVL.

The CDR3 sequence: CASSRGVGGYTF. The DNA for the CDR3 is TGTGCCAGCAGTAGGGGGGTCGGTGGCTACACCTTC. The chain employs TRBV7-2 and TRBJ1-2; tentatively, D is TRBD1 (6 bases). The CDR3 is 12 residues long. The V end lost 6 bases, the J end lost 7 bases, and 12 bases lay between the germline ends. Looked up from germline, CDR1 is SGHTA and CDR2 is FQGNSA.

This clonotype was counted between two and nine times. The chain joins TRBV6-6 to TRBJ1-5; D is undetermined. This CDR3 has 13 residues. The germline CDR1 and CDR2 sequences are MNHNY and SVGAGI (reference sequence). V lost 2 bases and J lost 5, with 7 bases in between. CDR3 sequence reads: CASSYRADQPQHF. The CDR3 nucleotides read TGTGCCAGCAGTTACAGGGCGGATCAGCCCCAGCATTTT.

This clonotype was counted a single time. The chain carries TRBV2 and TRBJ2-3; D uncertain. Trimming removed 7 bases at V and 5 bases at J, with 7 bases between. Looked up from germline, CDR1 is SNHLY and CDR2 is FYNNEI. The CDR3 extends over 11 amino acids. CDR3: CASTLRDTQYF. The DNA of the CDR3 is TGTGCCAGCACCTTACGAGATACGCAGTATTTT. Filled out from reference TRBV2 and TRBJ2-3, the complete variable domain reads EPEVTQTPSHQVTQMGQEVILRCVPISNHLYFYWYRQILGQKVEFLVSFYNNEISEKSEIFDDQFSVERPDGSNFTLKIRSTKLEDSAMYFCASTLRDTQYFGPGTRLTVL.

The rearrangement uses TRBV12-3 or TRBV12-4 and TRBJ2-7, with 8 bases aligning to TRBD2. This CDR3 spans 15 amino acids. J lost 6 bases, V lost 3 bases, and 10 bases had no gene match. CDR3 nucleotide sequence: TGTGCCAGCAGTTTTGGGGGGACTAGGGCCGGCGAGCAGTACTTC. It is translated as CASSFGGTRAGEQYF.

The V call is TRBV6-2 or TRBV6-3, the J call TRBJ2-1; 12 nucleotides agree with TRBD2. Germline V gene sequence: CDR1 MNHEY, CDR2 SVGEGT. The CDR3 loop spans 15 amino acids. V was clipped by 6 bases and J by 9 bases; unmatched bases: 9. DNA of the CDR3: TGTGCCAGCAGCCCCCGACTAGCGGGAGTGAGTGAGCAGTTCTTC. This translates into CASSPRLAGVSEQFF.

V and J are TRBV9 and TRBJ2-3, with TRBD2 identical over 7 bases. V shed 0 bases and J 13 bases; nucleotides not matched to a gene: 14. Germline V lookup: CDR1 SGDLS, CDR2 YYNGEE. This CDR3 region has 15 residues. The CDR3 reads CASSVEGRAGNTKYF. The CDR3, as DNA: TGTGCCAGCAGCGTAGAGGGGAGGGCTGGAAACACCAAGTATTTT.

As regards this clonotype: One end of the junction varies from germline; a read error may be responsible. V usage is TRBV29-1 and J usage is TRBJ2-1, with TRBD2 as a possible D gene (6 bases). Germline V CDR1 and CDR2: SQVTM, ANQGSEA. The CDR3 has 14 amino acids. CDR3 DNA sequence: TGCAGCGTTGTTGCGGGGTCTTGTTTAAATGAGCAATTCTTC. Protein product: CSVVAGSCLNEQFF.

The chain carries TRBV11-2 and TRBJ2-3, with 11 bases lining up with TRBD2. V was clipped by 2 bases and J by 4 bases; unmatched bases: 14. This CDR3 has 19 amino acids. Germline loops: CDR1 SGHAT, CDR2 FQNNGV. The chain's CDR3 is CASSLMGSGRANVADTQYF. The CDR3 DNA sequence: TGTGCCAGCAGCTTAATGGGTAGCGGGAGGGCCAATGTGGCAGATACGCAGTATTTT.

CDR3 bases: TGCAGTGCGACCCCTACTAGCGGGAGAAGCAATGAGCAGTTCTTC. This gives the protein CSATPTSGRSNEQFF. V gene TRBV20-1 combines with J gene TRBJ2-1; 11 bases match TRBD2. The CDR3 is made up of 15 amino acids. The V segment lost 6 bases and the J segment 6 bases; nucleotides outside the gene matches: 10. In germline, CDR1 is DFQATT, CDR2 SNEGSKA (reference sequence).

The chain links TRBV12-3 or TRBV12-4 to TRBJ2-5, with 12 positions matching TRBD1. Trimming took 5 bases from V and 3 from J; bases not matched to a gene: 10. The CDR3 is 17 residues long. CDR3 residues: CASSPGQGAQWEETQYF. For the CDR3, the DNA is TGTGCCAGCAGTCCGGGACAGGGGGCGCAATGGGAAGAGACCCAGTACTTC.

This clonotype was detected only a few times. The J gene is TRBJ2-5, the V gene TRBV11-3; 10 nucleotides agree with TRBD2. The V gene end was trimmed by 1 base and the J gene end by 7 bases; junction bases not matched to a gene: 9. The CDR3 loop spans 16 amino acids. Germline V CDR1 and CDR2: SGHNT, YENEEA. CDR3 nucleotides: TGTGCCAGCAGCTTAGGGACTAGCGGAGGGAGTGGGACCCAGTACTTC. Translated, it gives CASSLGTSGGSGTQYF.

This chain connects TRBV6-1 to TRBJ2-3; 12 bases map to TRBD2. Trimming at V came to 3 bases and at J to 5 bases, leaving 3 bases not matched to a gene. This CDR3 has 15 residues. Looked up from germline, CDR1 is MNHNS and CDR2 is SASEGT. The CDR3 reads CASSDLAGGGDTQYF. DNA for the CDR3: TGTGCCAGCAGTGACCTAGCGGGAGGGGGAGATACGCAGTATTTT.

This clonotype was counted many times. The chain joins TRBV5-1 to TRBJ2-3; the D gene is possibly TRBD2 (6 bases). The CDR3 loop spans 15 amino acids. V lost 4 bases and J 1 base, leaving 13 bases between the germline ends. Germline loops: CDR1 SGHRS, CDR2 YFSETQ. The CDR3 loop is CASSVGLPGTDTQYF. CDR3 in DNA: TGCGCCAGCAGCGTGGGACTCCCGGGCACAGATACGCAGTATTTT.

A word on this clonotype: A much larger clone lies a single base off, so this may be a read error. The V gene is TRBV6-2 or TRBV6-3, the J gene TRBJ2-1, with D perhaps assigned TRBD1 or TRBD2 (5 bases each). The length of the CDR3 is 12 residues. Per the germline V gene, CDR1 is MNHEY and CDR2 is SVGEGT. CDR3 residues: CASSHSRDGWLF. CDR3 bases: TGTGCCAGCAGTCACTCCCGGGACGGGTGGCTCTTC.

This clonotype occurred a few times. This chain uses TRBV20-1 with TRBJ2-1; 7 bases are shared with TRBD2. Germline CDR1 reads DFQATT; CDR2 reads SNEGSKA (reference sequence). V dropped 3 bases and J dropped 5; count of bases not matched to a gene: 10. The CDR3 runs 15 residues. DNA of the CDR3: TGCAGTGCTAGTAGTTCGGAACTAGCGCACAATGAGCAGTTCTTC. Protein: CSASSSELAHNEQFF.

This clonotype was seen repeatedly, ten times or more. V gene TRBV20-1 combines with J gene TRBJ2-2; tentative D call: TRBD1 (6 bases). Trimming removed 0 bases from V and 0 bases from J, with 17 bases in between. CDR3 length equals 18 residues. Germline-derived CDR1 and CDR2 are DFQATT and SNEGSKA (reference sequence). CDR3 sequence reads: CSARDPVGQSANTGELFF. CDR3 coding DNA: TGCAGTGCTAGAGACCCAGTTGGACAGTCCGCGAACACCGGGGAGCTGTTTTTT.

This sequence joins TRBV4-1 and TRBJ1-6; D gene unclear. This CDR3 comprises 13 residues. The V end was cut by 1 base, the J end by 12 bases, with 10 bases between. Germline CDR1 is MGHRA and CDR2 is YSYEKL. The CDR3 is CASSQVRTEPLHF. CDR3 nucleotide sequence: TGCGCCAGCAGCCAAGTGCGGACTGAACCCCTCCACTTT.

This clonotype was seen a few times. V and J are TRBV10-3 and TRBJ1-2; D is possibly TRBD1 (6 bases). Per the germline V gene, CDR1 is ENHRY and CDR2 is SYGVKD. V was shortened by 6 bases and J by 0 bases, with 17 bases between the two germline ends. The CDR3 has 16 residues. CDR3 sequence reads: CAIRTTGQPTNYGYTF. The CDR3 nucleotides are TGTGCCATCAGGACCACTGGACAGCCTACTAACTATGGCTACACCTTC.